The entry below gives a single T cell receptor beta chain sequence along with its context. The antigen it binds to is not known. Base qualities are missing; no much larger clone stands one base away. The collaborating institutions used their own protocols to collect whole blood in K2EDTA tubes. For TCRbeta analysis, collaborator samples were shipped as frozen whole blood, as isolated PBMCs, or as DNA extracted from either sample type. The sample originates from a study of blood T cell repertoires in COVID-19 (dated by TCRdb to 2020 to 2021). With regard to the full study: Collaborator samples came from the United States, Italy and Spain and covered acute and convalescent phases of COVID-19. The prospective study material was composed of cDNA or gDNA derived from T cells, B-cell-depleted T cells, or PBMCs. Deeply sampled blood TCRbeta repertoires from subjects exposed to, actively infected with, or recovered from COVID-19 were included in the dataset. Where available, HLA class I and class II types were obtained from metadata supplied by the sample provider rather than from assay-based typing. The repertoires were released in a freely available public database meant as a resource for research on the immune response to SARS-CoV-2. Samples came from the ongoing ImmuneRACE study (first 160 participants) plus 1,254 subjects from 6 global collaborators. Sample metadata almost always included a de-identified subject ID, COVID-19 status, age in years and sex. Study-level results and caveats: How much clinical and demographic metadata was included differed by source and by participant, and the metadata was provided uncurated.

The immunoSEQ Assay, a bias-controlled multiplex PCR, was used to amplify TCRbeta CDR3 regions from genomic DNA. The source study handled its data this way. The number of nucleated cells in each sample was estimated by amplification of reference gene primers within the assay. To quantify the absolute abundance of each unique TCRbeta CDR3 rearrangement, sequence reads were collapsed and filtered. For each sample, productive Simpson clonality was calculated as the square root of Simpson's diversity index across productive rearrangements. The source is immuneACCESS, and TCRdb retained only in-frame sequences with V and J called. Part of the clones is not carried over; for the studies checked, unresolved V genes explain less than half of this, and the remainder is unexplained. V, J and clone size are taken as reported in that table, and D and trimming were inferred from the DNA itself. Here the sample has approximately 390,000 clones; 90% occur a single time. The ten largest make up 6.5% to 7% of the sample.

The CDR3 numbers 14 residues from cysteine through phenylalanine. Of all the DNA, just the CDR3 is kept, 42 bases in frame from base 1. The germline ends are 12 bases apart after V is trimmed by 4 bases and J by 5 bases. Based on the germline V gene, the CDR1 and CDR2 sequences are SGDLS and YYNGEE. The sequencing sample was made of peripheral blood. The V gene is TRBV9 and the J gene is TRBJ2-2; D gene: possibly TRBD1, on 6 matching bases. This TCR derives from a man between 18 and 35 years old with active or convalescent COVID-19. The CDR3 protein is CASSWDTETGELFF. The nucleotide sequence is given as TGTGCCAGCAGCTGGGACACGGAAACCGGGGAGCTGTTTTTT.